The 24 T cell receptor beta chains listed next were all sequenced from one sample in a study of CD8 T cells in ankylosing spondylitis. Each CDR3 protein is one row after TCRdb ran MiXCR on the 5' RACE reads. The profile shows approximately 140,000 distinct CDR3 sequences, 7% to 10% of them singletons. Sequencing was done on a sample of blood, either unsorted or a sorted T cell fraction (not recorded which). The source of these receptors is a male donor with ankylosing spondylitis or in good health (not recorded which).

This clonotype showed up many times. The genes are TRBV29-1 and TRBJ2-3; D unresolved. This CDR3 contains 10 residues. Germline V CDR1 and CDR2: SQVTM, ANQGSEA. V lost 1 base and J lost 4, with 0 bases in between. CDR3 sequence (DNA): TGCAGCGTTGAAGCAGATACGCAGTATTTT. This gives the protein CSVEADTQYF.

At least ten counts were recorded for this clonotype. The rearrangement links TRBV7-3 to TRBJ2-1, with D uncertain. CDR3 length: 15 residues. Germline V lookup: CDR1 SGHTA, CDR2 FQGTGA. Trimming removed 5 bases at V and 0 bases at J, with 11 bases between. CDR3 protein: CASSMTGGSYNEQFF. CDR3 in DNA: TGTGCCAGCAGCATGACTGGCGGCTCCTACAATGAGCAGTTCTTC. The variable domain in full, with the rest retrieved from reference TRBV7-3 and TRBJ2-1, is GAGVSQTPSNKVTEKGKYVELRCDPISGHTALYWYRQSLGQGPEFLIYFQGTGAADDSGLPNDRFFAVRPEGSVSTLKIQRTERGDSAVYLCASSMTGGSYNEQFFGPGTRLTVL.

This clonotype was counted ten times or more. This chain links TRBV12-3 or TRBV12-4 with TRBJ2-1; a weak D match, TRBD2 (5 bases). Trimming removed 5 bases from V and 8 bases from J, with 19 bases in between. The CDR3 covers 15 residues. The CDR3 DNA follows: TGTGCCAGCAGTCTCAAGGGTGGGAGTATCGATGAGCAGTTCTTC. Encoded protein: CASSLKGGSIDEQFF.

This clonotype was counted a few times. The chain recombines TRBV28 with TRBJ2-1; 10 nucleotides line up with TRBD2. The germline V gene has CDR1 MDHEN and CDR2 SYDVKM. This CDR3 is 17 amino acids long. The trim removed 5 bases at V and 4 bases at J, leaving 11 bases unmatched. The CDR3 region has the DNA TGTGCCAGCAGTCCCGGACTAGCGGCTGTAGGGTACAATGAGCAGTTCTTC. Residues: CASSPGLAAVGYNEQFF.

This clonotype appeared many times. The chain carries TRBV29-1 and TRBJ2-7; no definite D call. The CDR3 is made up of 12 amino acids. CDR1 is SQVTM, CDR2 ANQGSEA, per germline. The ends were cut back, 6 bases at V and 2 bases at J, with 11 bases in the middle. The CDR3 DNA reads TGCAGCGTCGTCGGGCAGGCCTACGAGCAGTACTTC. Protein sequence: CSVVGQAYEQYF.

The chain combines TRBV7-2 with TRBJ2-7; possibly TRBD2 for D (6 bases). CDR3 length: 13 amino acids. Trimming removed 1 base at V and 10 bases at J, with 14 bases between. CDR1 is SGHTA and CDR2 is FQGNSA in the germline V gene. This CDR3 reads CASSLERAGSQYF. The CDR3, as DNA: TGTGCCAGCAGCTTAGAGCGGGCCGGGAGTCAGTACTTC.

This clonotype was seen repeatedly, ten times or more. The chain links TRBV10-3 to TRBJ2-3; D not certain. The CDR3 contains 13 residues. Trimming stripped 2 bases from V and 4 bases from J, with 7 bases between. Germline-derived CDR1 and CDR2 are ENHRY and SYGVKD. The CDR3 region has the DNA TGTGCCATCAGTGAGGTGGTAGCAGATACGCAGTATTTT. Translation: CAISEVVADTQYF.

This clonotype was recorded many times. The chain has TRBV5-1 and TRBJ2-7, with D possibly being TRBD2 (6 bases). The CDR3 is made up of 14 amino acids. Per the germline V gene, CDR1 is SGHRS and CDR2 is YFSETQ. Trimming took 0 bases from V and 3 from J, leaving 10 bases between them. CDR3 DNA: TGCGCCAGCAGCTTGGGACGGGAGAACTACGAGCAGTACTTC. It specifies CASSLGRENYEQYF.

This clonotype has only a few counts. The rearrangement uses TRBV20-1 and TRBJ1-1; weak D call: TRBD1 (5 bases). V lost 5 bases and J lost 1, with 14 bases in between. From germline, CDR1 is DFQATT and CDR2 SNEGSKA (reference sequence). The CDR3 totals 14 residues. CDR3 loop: CSAPGRKKNTEAFF. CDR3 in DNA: TGCAGTGCTCCGGGGCGAAAAAAGAACACTGAAGCTTTCTTT.

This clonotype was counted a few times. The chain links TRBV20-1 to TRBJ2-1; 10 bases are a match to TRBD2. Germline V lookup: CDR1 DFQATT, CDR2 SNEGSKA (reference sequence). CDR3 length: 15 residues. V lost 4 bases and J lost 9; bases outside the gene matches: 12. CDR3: CSAISGRDPNSEQFF. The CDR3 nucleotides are TGCAGTGCTATCAGCGGGAGGGACCCCAACAGTGAGCAGTTCTTC.

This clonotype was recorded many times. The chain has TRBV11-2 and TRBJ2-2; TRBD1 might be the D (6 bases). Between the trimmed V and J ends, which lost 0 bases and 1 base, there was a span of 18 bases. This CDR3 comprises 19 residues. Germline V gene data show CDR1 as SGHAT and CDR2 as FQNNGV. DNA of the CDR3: TGTGCCAGCAGCTTAGATGAACCCGGGACAAGAATGAACACCGGGGAGCTGTTTTTT. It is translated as CASSLDEPGTRMNTGELFF.

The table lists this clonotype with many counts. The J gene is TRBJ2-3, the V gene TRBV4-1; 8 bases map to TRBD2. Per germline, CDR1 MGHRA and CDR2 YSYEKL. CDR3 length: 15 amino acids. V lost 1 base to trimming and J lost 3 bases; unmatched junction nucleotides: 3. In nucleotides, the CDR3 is TGCGCCAGCAGCCAAGCAAGCGGGAGAACAGATACGCAGTATTTT. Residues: CASSQASGRTDTQYF.

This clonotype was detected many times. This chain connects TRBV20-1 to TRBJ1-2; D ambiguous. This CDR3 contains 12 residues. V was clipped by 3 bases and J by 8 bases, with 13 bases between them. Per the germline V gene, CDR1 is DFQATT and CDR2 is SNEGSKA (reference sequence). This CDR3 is CSASQRVWGYTF. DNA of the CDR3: TGCAGTGCTAGTCAGCGGGTCTGGGGCTACACCTTC.

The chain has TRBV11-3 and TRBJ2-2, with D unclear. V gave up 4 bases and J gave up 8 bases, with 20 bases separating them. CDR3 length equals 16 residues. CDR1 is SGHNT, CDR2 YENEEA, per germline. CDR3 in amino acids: CASSSAGPALGGELFF. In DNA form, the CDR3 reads TGTGCCAGCAGCTCGGCCGGACCAGCGCTGGGGGGGGAGCTGTTTTTT. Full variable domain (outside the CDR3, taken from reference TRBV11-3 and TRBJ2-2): EAGVVQSPRYKIIEKKQPVAFWCNPISGHNTLYWYLQNLGQGPELLIRYENEEAVDDSQLPKDRFSAERLKGVDSTLKIQPAELGDSAVYLCASSSAGPALGGELFFGEGSRLTVL.

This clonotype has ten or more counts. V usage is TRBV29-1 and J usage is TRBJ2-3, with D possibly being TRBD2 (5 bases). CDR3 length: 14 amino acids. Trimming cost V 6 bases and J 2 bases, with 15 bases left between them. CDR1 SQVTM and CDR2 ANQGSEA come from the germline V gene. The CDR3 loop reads CSVAPSGLTDTQYF. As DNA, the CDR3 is TGCAGCGTGGCGCCCAGCGGACTCACAGATACGCAGTATTTT.

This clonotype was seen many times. In DNA, the CDR3 is TGTGCCAGCAGTTTTGGGACAGGAGTTAGCACCGGGGAGCTGTTTTTT. The encoded protein is CASSFGTGVSTGELFF. The gene calls are TRBV27 and TRBJ2-2, with TRBD1 identical over 8 bases. V lost 3 bases to trimming and J lost 4 bases; unmatched junction nucleotides: 7. This CDR3 has 16 residues. Germline values: CDR1 MNHEY, CDR2 SMNVEV (reference sequence).

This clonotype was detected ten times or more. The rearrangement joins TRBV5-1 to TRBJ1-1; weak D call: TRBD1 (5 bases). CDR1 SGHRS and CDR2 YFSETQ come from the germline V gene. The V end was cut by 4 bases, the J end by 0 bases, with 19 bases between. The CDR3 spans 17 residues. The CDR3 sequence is CASSPSGVRDLNTEAFF. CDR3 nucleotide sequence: TGCGCCAGCAGCCCCTCCGGTGTCCGGGACTTGAACACTGAAGCTTTCTTT.

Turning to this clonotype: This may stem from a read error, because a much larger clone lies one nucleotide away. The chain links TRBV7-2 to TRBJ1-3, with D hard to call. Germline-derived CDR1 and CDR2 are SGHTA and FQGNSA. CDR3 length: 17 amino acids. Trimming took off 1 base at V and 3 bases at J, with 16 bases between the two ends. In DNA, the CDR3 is TGTGCCAGCAGCTTAGGGCGGATAGCGGCCTTTGGAAACACCATATATTTT. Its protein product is CASSLGRIAAFGNTIYF.

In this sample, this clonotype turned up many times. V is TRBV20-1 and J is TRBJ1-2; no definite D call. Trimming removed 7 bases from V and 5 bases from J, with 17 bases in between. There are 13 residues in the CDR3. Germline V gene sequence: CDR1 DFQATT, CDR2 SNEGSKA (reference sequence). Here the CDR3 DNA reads TGCAGTGGCGGCAGTCGCAACAATTATGGCTACACCTTC. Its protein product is CSGGSRNNYGYTF.

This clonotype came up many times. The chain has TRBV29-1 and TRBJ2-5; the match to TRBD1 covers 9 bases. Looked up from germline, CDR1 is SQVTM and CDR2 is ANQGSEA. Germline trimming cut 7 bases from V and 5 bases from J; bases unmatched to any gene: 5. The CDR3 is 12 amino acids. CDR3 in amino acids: CSARDRVETQYF. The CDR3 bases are TGCAGCGCCCGGGACAGGGTGGAGACCCAGTACTTC.

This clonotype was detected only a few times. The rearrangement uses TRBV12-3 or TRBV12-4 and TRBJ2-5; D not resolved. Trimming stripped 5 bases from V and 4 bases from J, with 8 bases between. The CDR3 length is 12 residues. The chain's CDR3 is CASSAVGETQYF. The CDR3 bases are TGTGCCAGCAGTGCGGTGGGAGAGACCCAGTACTTC.

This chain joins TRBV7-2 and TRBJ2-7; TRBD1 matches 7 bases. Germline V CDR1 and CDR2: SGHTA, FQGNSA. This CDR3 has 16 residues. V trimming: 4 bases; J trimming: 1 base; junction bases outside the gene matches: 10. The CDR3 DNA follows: TGTGCCAGCAGCTCGATTAGACAGGGCTTGTCCTACGAGCAGTACTTC. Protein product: CASSSIRQGLSYEQYF.

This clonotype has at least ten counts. CDR3 nucleotides: TGTGCCAGCAGCGTAGACTTGAGGGACACCGGGGAGCTGTTTTTT. Encoded protein: CASSVDLRDTGELFF. The gene calls are TRBV9 and TRBJ2-2; D is possibly TRBD2 (5 bases). Trimming took off 0 bases at V and 3 bases at J, with 9 bases between the two ends. This CDR3 is built from 15 residues. Germline V CDR1 and CDR2: SGDLS, YYNGEE.

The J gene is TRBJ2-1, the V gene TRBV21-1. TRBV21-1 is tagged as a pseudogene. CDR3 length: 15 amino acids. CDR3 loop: CASSKGSRRGNEQFF. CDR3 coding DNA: TGTGCCAGCAGCAAGGGCTCGAGACGGGGCAATGAGCAGTTCTTC.